The 14 T cell receptor beta chains below were found in one sample sequenced in a study of blood T cell repertoires in COVID-19. Generated by immunoSEQ multiplex PCR, the TCRdb table keeps only in-frame clones and is missing some. The sample comprises roughly 200,000 clones, approximately 79% of which are singletons, and about 5.5% rests with the top ten. Material for sequencing was PBMCs or T cells enriched from blood (not recorded which). Every receptor here comes from a woman aged 55-75 years with acute COVID-19.

The chain has TRBV10-3 and TRBJ2-1; 7 nucleotides match TRBD2. Trimming cost V 4 bases and J 5 bases; bases outside gene matches: 11. This CDR3 has 16 residues. Germline V gene lookup returns CDR1 ENHRY and CDR2 SYGVKD. This chain's CDR3 is CAISVPAGAFHNEQFF. Here the CDR3 DNA reads TGTGCCATCAGTGTCCCCGCGGGAGCCTTCCACAATGAGCAGTTCTTC.

The genes are TRBV28 and TRBJ1-6; possible D gene TRBD1, 6 bases. CDR3 size: 15 residues. Germline assignment: CDR1 MDHEN and CDR2 SYDVKM. Trimming removed 7 bases from V and 14 bases from J, with 24 bases in between. DNA for the CDR3: TGTGCCAGCACACAAGGGGGGGCGGGATCCTCAGCCCTCCACTTT. Translation gives CASTQGGAGSSALHF.

In DNA, the CDR3 is TGTGCCAGCAGTCCACAGCCCACCGGGGAGCTGTTTTTT. Translating it yields CASSPQPTGELFF. The chain couples TRBV6-5 to TRBJ2-2, with no clear D. V shed 5 bases and J shed 4 bases, with 8 bases lying between them. The CDR3 runs to 13 residues. Germline CDR1 and CDR2: MNHEY and SVGAGI.

This clone was picked up one time. The V and J genes are TRBV6-2 or TRBV6-3 and TRBJ1-2; 8 positions match TRBD1. This CDR3 spans 14 amino acids. CDR1 is MNHEY, CDR2 SVGEGT, per germline. Trimming removed 5 bases from V and 4 bases from J; junction bases left unmatched: 6. As DNA, the CDR3 is TGTGCCAGCAGTCACGGACAGGGCGCCTATGGCTACACCTTC. Translation gives CASSHGQGAYGYTF.

The chain couples TRBV2 to TRBJ2-7, with TRBD2 matching over 10 bases. J gave up 4 bases and V 1 base, and 16 bases lay outside the gene matches. The CDR3 length is 19 residues. Germline CDR1 reads SNHLY; CDR2 reads FYNNEI. Written as DNA, the CDR3 is TGTGCCAGCAGTGAAGGACAGGGGATCTGGACTAGCGGTTGGTACGAGCAGTACTTC. Its translation is CASSEGQGIWTSGWYEQYF. The full variable domain, with the rest looked up from reference TRBV2 and TRBJ2-7, is EPEVTQTPSHQVTQMGQEVILRCVPISNHLYFYWYRQILGQKVEFLVSFYNNEISEKSEIFDDQFSVERPDGSNFTLKIRSTKLEDSAMYFCASSEGQGIWTSGWYEQYFGPGTRLTVT.

The chain carries TRBV28 and TRBJ2-1, with a possible D match to TRBD1 (7 bases). CDR1 is MDHEN, CDR2 SYDVKM, per germline. V was cut by 8 bases and J by 9 bases, with 17 bases left in between. The CDR3 is 13 amino acids. This chain's CDR3 is CASLVGGGPEQFF. CDR3 nucleotides: TGTGCCAGCTTAGTCGGAGGGGGCCCTGAGCAGTTCTTC.

The chain has TRBV5-6 and TRBJ2-2; 11 bases map to TRBD2. Germline V gives CDR1 SGHDT, CDR2 YYEEEE. V dropped 4 bases and J dropped 6; count of bases not matched to a gene: 5. CDR3 size: 15 residues. Here the CDR3 reads CASSPLAGGPGELFF. CDR3 coding DNA: TGTGCCAGCAGCCCGTTAGCGGGGGGGCCCGGGGAGCTGTTTTTT. Using reference TRBV5-6 and TRBJ2-2 for the parts outside the CDR3, the full variable domain is DAGVTQSPTHLIKTRGQQVTLRCSPKSGHDTVSWYQQALGQGPQFIFQYYEEEERQRGNFPDRFSGHQFPNYSSELNVNALLLGDSALYLCASSPLAGGPGELFFGEGSRLTVL.

The chain links TRBV18 to TRBJ2-2; TRBD1 aligns across 7 bases. CDR1 is KGHSH and CDR2 is LQKENI in the germline V gene. J was trimmed by 5 bases and V by 3 bases; bases with no gene match: 9. The CDR3 extends over 16 amino acids. DNA of the CDR3: TGTGCCAGCTCACCGCGACAGGGTGTAGAGACCGGGGAGCTGTTTTTT. Its protein is CASSPRQGVETGELFF.

Comments on this clone: A read error is likely, as this CDR3 ends without the conserved phenylalanine or tryptophan. The limits of the CDR3 on the DNA are not certain, so only TCRdb's listed CDR3 is given. This sequence joins TRBV21-1 and TRBJ2-7; no check of the table's D call, TRBD1, against the DNA was made. TRBV21-1 is a listed pseudogene. The CDR3 region is 13 residues in length, termini included. The CDR3: CASSREAYGTGNG.

V usage is TRBV5-1 and J usage is TRBJ2-1; TRBD2 aligns across 14 bases. Germline lookup yields CDR1 SGHRS and CDR2 YFSETQ. V gave up 3 bases and J gave up 7 bases; unmatched junction bases: 18. The CDR3 is 20 amino acids. This CDR3 is CASSSKLPGLAGEWGNEQFF. Here the CDR3 DNA reads TGCGCCAGCAGCTCCAAACTTCCGGGACTAGCGGGGGAGTGGGGGAATGAGCAGTTCTTC.

This chain connects TRBV9 to TRBJ2-7, with a possible D match to TRBD2 (5 bases). V gave up 3 bases and J gave up 0 bases, with 13 bases separating them. The CDR3 has 15 residues. Germline V gives CDR1 SGDLS, CDR2 YYNGEE. The CDR3 DNA is TGTGCCAGCAGCGAAGGACTGGCGTCCTCCTACGAGCAGTACTTC. This gives the protein CASSEGLASSYEQYF. Supplemented by reference TRBV9 and TRBJ2-7, the full variable domain reads DSGVTQTPKHLITATGQRVTLRCSPRSGDLSVYWYQQSLDQGLQFLIQYYNGEERAKGNILERFSAQQFPDLHSELNLSSLELGDSALYFCASSEGLASSYEQYFGPGTRLTVT.

V usage is TRBV19 and J usage is TRBJ2-2; D uncertain. V lost 11 bases, J lost 2 bases, and 9 bases lay in between. Germline V gene lookup returns CDR1 LNHDA and CDR2 SQIVND (reference sequence). The CDR3 consists of 12 residues. CDR3 in amino acids: CALLINTGELFF. CDR3 sequence (DNA): TGTGCCCTTCTTATAAACACCGGGGAGCTGTTTTTT.

This sequence joins TRBV19 and TRBJ1-2; the match to TRBD1 covers 7 bases. Losses at the gene ends were 6 bases for V and 6 bases for J; bases not matched to a gene: 7. The CDR3 runs to 13 residues. CDR1 and CDR2 from the germline V gene are LNHDA and SQIVND (reference sequence). Written as DNA, the CDR3 is TGTGCCAGTAGCACAGGGGTGGTCGATGGCTACACCTTC. Translated: CASSTGVVDGYTF.

The chain links TRBV7-8 to TRBJ2-3, with 10 bases that match TRBD2. Germline CDR1 and CDR2: SGHVS and FQNEAQ. The CDR3 is 18 residues long. J gave up 2 bases and V 5 bases, and 13 bases lay outside the gene matches. CDR3: CASSPWRTSGPFTDTQYF. In DNA form, the CDR3 reads TGTGCCAGCAGCCCTTGGAGGACTAGCGGACCCTTCACAGATACGCAGTATTTT.